This entry lists 27 T cell receptor beta chains sequenced from one sample in a study of technical replicates of blood from a few donors. Some clones are missing from TCRdb's copy, which holds only in-frame ones; the method was immunoSEQ multiplex PCR. The sample includes tens of thousands of clones, roughly 94% of them seen just once. The sample taken for sequencing was T cells isolated from PBMCs. The receptors were gathered from a human donor in good health.

The chain employs TRBV27 and TRBJ1-1, with no clear D. Trimming removed 5 bases from V and 1 base from J, with 14 bases in between. Germline assignment: CDR1 MNHEY and CDR2 SMNVEV (reference sequence). The CDR3 contains 15 residues. The CDR3 region is CASSPHYQTNTEAFF. The CDR3 DNA sequence: TGTGCCAGCAGTCCGCACTATCAGACGAACACTGAAGCTTTCTTT.

This sequence joins TRBV5-6 and TRBJ1-1; no clear D gene. Germline V gene lookup returns CDR1 SGHDT and CDR2 YYEEEE. The CDR3 length is 19 residues. The V and J ends lost 0 bases and 1 base respectively, with 22 bases between them. The CDR3 DNA follows: TGTGCCAGCAGCTTGGTGGCAGGCGTCACTAGGGTCCAGAACACTGAAGCTTTCTTT. Amino acid sequence: CASSLVAGVTRVQNTEAFF.

This clone has just one count. CDR3 DNA: TGTGCCAGCAGTCAAGGGGGATCAGGGACTGAAGCTTTCTTT. Encoded protein: CASSQGGSGTEAFF. V and J are TRBV7-2 and TRBJ1-1; D perhaps matches TRBD1 (6 bases). V was cut by 6 bases and J by 5 bases, with 16 bases left in between. The V gene's germline CDR1 is SGHTA and CDR2 FQGNSA. This CDR3 has 14 amino acids.

The V and J genes are TRBV28 and TRBJ2-3; 11 positions match TRBD2. CDR1 is MDHEN, CDR2 SYDVKM, per germline. V was clipped by 5 bases and J by 10 bases; unmatched bases: 14. This CDR3 contains 16 residues. CDR3 in amino acids: CASSLTWTSGHLAQYF. In DNA form, the CDR3 reads TGTGCCAGCAGTCTCACCTGGACTAGCGGGCACCTGGCGCAGTATTTT. Based on the CDR3 plus reference TRBV28 and TRBJ2-3, the full variable domain is DVKVTQSSRYLVKRTGEKVFLECVQDMDHENMFWYRQDPGLGLRLIYFSYDVKMKEKGDIPEGYSVSREKKERFSLILESASTNQTSMYLCASSLTWTSGHLAQYFGPGTRLTVL.

This clone was counted once. The V call is TRBV11-3, the J call TRBJ2-3, with TRBD2 identical over 8 bases. The CDR3 is 14 residues long. V lost 2 bases to trimming and J lost 5 bases; unmatched junction nucleotides: 3. The germline CDR1 and CDR2 sequences are SGHNT and YENEEA. The CDR3 DNA follows: TGTGCCAGCAGCTTACCGGGACTAGGAGATACGCAGTATTTT. Amino acid sequence: CASSLPGLGDTQYF.

V usage is TRBV9 and J usage is TRBJ1-5; D is unresolved. Looked up from germline, CDR1 is SGDLS and CDR2 is YYNGEE. This CDR3 contains 14 residues. The V end was cut by 3 bases, the J end by 7 bases, with 14 bases between. The CDR3 region has the DNA TGTGCCAGCAGCGGGACGGACTCCGCGCAGCCCCAGCATTTT. This gives the protein CASSGTDSAQPQHF.

The V call is TRBV7-9, the J call TRBJ1-2, with a tentative D call TRBD1 (6 bases). V dropped 1 base and J dropped 4 bases, with 16 bases sitting between them. This CDR3 contains 16 residues. In germline, CDR1 is SEHNR, CDR2 FQNEAQ (reference sequence). CDR3 nucleotide sequence: TGTGCCAGCAGCTTAGTAGGTGACAGGTCTTTCTATGGCTACACCTTC. Its protein is CASSLVGDRSFYGYTF.

The V call is TRBV5-1, the J call TRBJ1-1; possibly TRBD1 for D (6 bases). The length of the CDR3 is 14 residues. V was cut by 4 bases and J by 0 bases, with 10 bases left in between. CDR1 and CDR2 from the germline V gene are SGHRS and YFSETQ. The CDR3 coding sequence is TGCGCCAGCAGCATCTACAGGGTGAACACTGAAGCTTTCTTT. It specifies CASSIYRVNTEAFF.

The genes are TRBV2 and TRBJ2-1; possibly TRBD1 for D (5 bases). V was pared by 7 bases and J by 4 bases, with 8 bases between. Germline V gene lookup returns CDR1 SNHLY and CDR2 FYNNEI. The CDR3 extends over 12 amino acids. The CDR3 protein is CASIGAYNEQFF. CDR3 sequence (DNA): TGTGCCAGCATTGGGGCATACAATGAGCAGTTCTTC.

This chain links TRBV6-1 with TRBJ1-1; TRBD1 matches at 7 bases. V lost 4 bases and J lost 1; bases outside the gene matches: 0. Germline V CDR1 and CDR2: MNHNS, SASEGT. The CDR3 sequence is 13 residues long. CDR3 sequence reads: CASSGQGNTEAFF. DNA of the CDR3: TGTGCCAGCAGTGGACAGGGGAACACTGAAGCTTTCTTT.

Here the CDR3 DNA reads TGCGCCAGCAGCTTCGCGGGAGGCCATAACACCGGGGAGCTGTTTTTT. It is translated as CASSFAGGHNTGELFF. This chain links TRBV5-1 with TRBJ2-2, with TRBD2 identical over 8 bases. From germline, CDR1 is SGHRS and CDR2 YFSETQ. This CDR3 spans 16 amino acids. V lost 2 bases and J lost 2; bases outside the gene matches: 5.

The genes are TRBV7-2 and TRBJ2-2; D possibly corresponds to TRBD2 (5 bases). The CDR3 has 14 amino acids. The V gene's germline CDR1 is SGHTA and CDR2 FQGNSA. V was clipped by 3 bases and J by 3 bases, with 8 bases between them. In nucleotides, the CDR3 is TGTGCCAGCAGCTTCGAGGGTTACACCGGGGAGCTGTTTTTT. Amino acids: CASSFEGYTGELFF.

CDR3 sequence: CASSLGAGPYEQYF. Written as DNA, the CDR3 is TGTGCCAGCAGCTTAGGTGCGGGACCCTACGAGCAGTACTTC. The V gene is TRBV7-2, the J gene TRBJ2-7, with D tentatively TRBD2 (6 bases). The CDR3 sequence is 14 residues long. The germline V gene has CDR1 SGHTA and CDR2 FQGNSA. V lost 1 base and J lost 2, with 9 bases in between. The full variable domain, completed using reference TRBV7-2 and TRBJ2-7, is GAGVSQSPSNKVTEKGKDVELRCDPISGHTALYWYRQSLGQGLEFLIYFQGNSAPDKSGLPSDRFSAERTGGSVSTLTIQRTQQEDSAVYLCASSLGAGPYEQYFGPGTRLTVT.

This chain uses TRBV28 with TRBJ2-3; D ambiguous. Trimming took 3 bases from V and 8 from J, leaving 9 bases between them. The length of the CDR3 is 12 residues. Per germline, CDR1 MDHEN and CDR2 SYDVKM. CDR3 coding DNA: TGTGCCAGCAGTTTTAGGAGAGGTACGCAGTATTTT. It codes for CASSFRRGTQYF.

This clone was picked up one time. V and J are TRBV9 and TRBJ2-7; maybe TRBD2 (5 bases). Germline CDR1 and CDR2: SGDLS and YYNGEE. CDR3 length: 14 residues. Trimming left V 2 bases short and J 3 bases short, with 12 bases between. The CDR3 coding sequence is TGTGCCAGCAGCGTTCAGGAGGACTTCTACGAGCAGTACTTC. Its protein is CASSVQEDFYEQYF.

J is TRBJ2-7 and V is TRBV7-3; a weak D match, TRBD1 (5 bases). This CDR3 is built from 15 residues. Trimming removed 4 bases from V and 5 bases from J, with 18 bases in between. Germline V gene sequence: CDR1 SGHTA, CDR2 FQGTGA. CDR3 in DNA: TGTGCCAGCAGCTCCGACACCAGGGATATAGACGAGCAGTACTTC. Encoded protein: CASSSDTRDIDEQYF.

This sequence joins TRBV7-2 and TRBJ1-1; D gene unclear. The CDR3 runs to 16 residues. In germline, CDR1 is SGHTA, CDR2 FQGNSA. Trimming pared 6 bases from V and 2 bases from J, leaving 19 bases between. The CDR3 is CASSFLPGPGNTEAFF. CDR3 coding DNA: TGTGCCAGCAGTTTCCTCCCCGGCCCAGGAAACACTGAAGCTTTCTTT.

The CDR3 DNA reads TGCGCCAGCAGCCAGACTTGGACAGGGGATGGAAACACCATATATTTT. It specifies CASSQTWTGDGNTIYF. This rearrangement joins TRBV5-1 to TRBJ1-3, with TRBD1 matching 9 bases. The junction had 8 bases not matched to a gene; V was cut back by 4 bases and J by 3 bases. CDR1 is SGHRS and CDR2 is YFSETQ in the germline V gene. This CDR3 is 16 amino acids long.

The chain carries TRBV7-3 and TRBJ2-2, with a tentative D call TRBD2 (5 bases). The CDR3 consists of 16 residues. Trimming cost V 3 bases and J 6 bases, with 17 bases left between them. Germline assignment: CDR1 SGHTA and CDR2 FQGTGA. This CDR3 is CASSFIPGTMAGELFF. CDR3 DNA: TGTGCCAGCAGCTTCATCCCGGGAACTATGGCCGGGGAGCTGTTTTTT. The whole variable domain, filled in from reference TRBV7-3 and TRBJ2-2, reads GAGVSQTPSNKVTEKGKYVELRCDPISGHTALYWYRQSLGQGPEFLIYFQGTGAADDSGLPNDRFFAVRPEGSVSTLKIQRTERGDSAVYLCASSFIPGTMAGELFFGEGSRLTVL.

The chain recombines TRBV2 with TRBJ2-6; TRBD1 aligns across 7 bases. Germline CDR1 is SNHLY and CDR2 is FYNNEI. The CDR3 extends over 16 amino acids. V gave up 1 base and J gave up 0 bases; unmatched junction bases: 0. Written as DNA, the CDR3 is TGTGCCAGCAGTGAAGACAGGGGCTCTGGGGCCAACGTCCTGACTTTC. Residues: CASSEDRGSGANVLTF.

The V gene is TRBV19, the J gene TRBJ1-5; TRBD1 agrees at 9 bases. This CDR3 has 15 amino acids. The germline gives CDR1 LNHDA, CDR2 SQIVND (reference sequence). The J segment lost 5 bases and the V segment lost 7 bases, leaving 9 bases of the junction unmatched. The chain's CDR3 is CASKVGTGIDQPQHF. As DNA, the CDR3 is TGTGCCAGTAAAGTGGGGACAGGGATAGATCAGCCCCAGCATTTT.

The rearrangement links TRBV12-5 to TRBJ1-5; D perhaps matches TRBD1 (5 bases). V lost 7 bases and J 7 bases, leaving 14 bases between the germline ends. The CDR3 runs 13 residues. Per germline, CDR1 LGHNT and CDR2 FRNRAP. CDR3 sequence: CASAPEEGQPQHF. CDR3 DNA: TGTGCTAGTGCCCCCGAGGAGGGGCAGCCCCAGCATTTT.

The chain employs TRBV5-1 and TRBJ2-7, with D perhaps TRBD1 (6 bases). This CDR3 contains 14 residues. Trimming left V 5 bases short and J 1 base short, with 13 bases between. Per germline, CDR1 SGHRS and CDR2 YFSETQ. The CDR3 coding sequence is TGCGCCAGCAGGACAGGCAGGAGGTCCTACGAGCAGTACTTC. Amino acid sequence: CASRTGRRSYEQYF.

CDR3: CASITNRTGGFNGYTF. CDR3 bases: TGTGCCAGCATCACAAACCGGACAGGCGGATTCAATGGCTACACCTTC. The chain carries TRBV21-1 and TRBJ1-2; the table assigns TRBD1, which was not confirmed against the DNA. TRBV21-1 is a recognized pseudogene. CDR3 size: 16 residues.

The CDR3 is CASSLGAESSYEQYF. DNA of the CDR3: TGTGCCAGCAGCTTAGGAGCGGAAAGCTCCTACGAGCAGTACTTC. The rearrangement uses TRBV11-3 and TRBJ2-7; a weak D match, TRBD2 (5 bases). V was pared by 1 base and J by 0 bases, with 10 bases between. Per germline, CDR1 SGHNT and CDR2 YENEEA. The CDR3 runs 15 residues.

J is TRBJ2-4 and V is TRBV30; TRBD2 is a possible D gene (5 bases). Trimming left V 0 bases short and J 6 bases short, with 9 bases between. The CDR3 totals 13 residues. Germline lookup yields CDR1 GTSNPN and CDR2 SVGIG (reference sequence). This chain's CDR3 is CAWSVVGGNIQYF. In nucleotides, the CDR3 is TGTGCCTGGAGTGTAGTCGGAGGAAACATTCAGTACTTC.

The chain recombines TRBV5-6 with TRBJ1-3, with D tentatively TRBD1 (6 bases). Trimming pared 4 bases from V and 5 bases from J, leaving 13 bases between. The germline gives CDR1 SGHDT, CDR2 YYEEEE. The CDR3 extends over 14 amino acids. The CDR3 DNA reads TGTGCCAGCAGCCGTACAGGGACTAGAAACACCATATATTTT. Translating gives CASSRTGTRNTIYF.